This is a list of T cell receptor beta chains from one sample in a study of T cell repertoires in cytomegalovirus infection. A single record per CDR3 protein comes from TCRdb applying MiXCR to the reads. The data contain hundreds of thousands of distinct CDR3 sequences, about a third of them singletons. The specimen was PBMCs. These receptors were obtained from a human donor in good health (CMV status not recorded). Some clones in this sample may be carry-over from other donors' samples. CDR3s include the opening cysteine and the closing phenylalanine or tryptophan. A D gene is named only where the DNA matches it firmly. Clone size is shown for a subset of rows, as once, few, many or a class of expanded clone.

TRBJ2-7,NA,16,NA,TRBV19,TGTGCCAGTAGTATAGAAGGCCTCCACCCATCCTACGAGCAGTACTTC,CASSIEGLHPSYEQYF
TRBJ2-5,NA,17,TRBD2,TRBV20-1,TGCAGTGCTAGAGCCGGGACTAGCGGGAGGAAACAAGAGACCCAGTACTTC,CSARAGTSGRKQETQYF
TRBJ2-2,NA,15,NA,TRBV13,TGTGCCAGCAGCTCGGGACGTCCGAGGCCCGGGGAGCTGTTTTTT,CASSSGRPRPGELFF
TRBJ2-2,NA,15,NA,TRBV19,TGTGCCAGTAGTCGACAGGGTTGGAGGGCCGGGGAGCTGTTTTTT,CASSRQGWRAGELFF
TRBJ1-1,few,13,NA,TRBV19,TGTGCCAGTAGTATAAGTCCCCAAACTGAAGCTTTCTTT,CASSISPQTEAFF
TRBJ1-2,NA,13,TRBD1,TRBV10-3,TGTGCCATCAGTCGAGGACAGGGCTATGGCTACACCTTC,CAISRGQGYGYTF
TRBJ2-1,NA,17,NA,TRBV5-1,TGCGCCAGCTCCTCGGGGGCCGGAACACGACTCTACAATGAGCAGTTCTTC,CASSSGAGTRLYNEQFF
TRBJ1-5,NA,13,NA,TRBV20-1,TGCAGTGCCAGTCATAGAGGGGTTCAGCCCCAGCATTTT,CSASHRGVQPQHF
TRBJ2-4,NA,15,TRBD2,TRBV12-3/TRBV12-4,TGTGCCAGCAGTGTGGGAGGGACGGTCCAAAACATTCAGTACTTC,CASSVGGTVQNIQYF
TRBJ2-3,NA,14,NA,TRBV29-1,TGCAGCGTCCTAGACAGGCCGCTCACAGATACGCAGTATTTT,CSVLDRPLTDTQYF
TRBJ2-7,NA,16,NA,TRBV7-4,TGTGCCAGCAGCTTTCCCTCTGGGACAACCAACTACGAGCAGTACTTC,CASSFPSGTTNYEQYF
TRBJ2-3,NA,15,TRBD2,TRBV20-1,TGCAGTGCCCAACGGGGGGGTAGCGGGAGGGATACGCAGTATTTT,CSAQRGGSGRDTQYF
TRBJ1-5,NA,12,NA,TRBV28,TGTGCCAGCAGTTTATGGGATCAGCCCCAGCATTTT,CASSLWDQPQHF
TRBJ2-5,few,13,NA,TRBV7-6,TGTGCTAGCAGCTCATTGACTCAGGAGACCCAGTACTTC,CASSSLTQETQYF
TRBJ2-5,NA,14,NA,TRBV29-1,TGCAGCGTTTTGGTAATTGTTAGCTCAGAGACCCAGTACTTC,CSVLVIVSSETQYF
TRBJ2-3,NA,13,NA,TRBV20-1,TGCAGTGCAGAAGGGACTGCCACAGATACGCAGTATTTT,CSAEGTATDTQYF
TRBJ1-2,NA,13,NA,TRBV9,TGTGCCAGCAGCGTCATTCCCCCTCACGGCTACACCTTC,CASSVIPPHGYTF
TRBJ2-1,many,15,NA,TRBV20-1,TGCAGTGCTAGCCCCGCGGGACCCTCCTACAATGAGCAGTTCTTC,CSASPAGPSYNEQFF
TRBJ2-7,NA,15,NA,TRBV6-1,TGTGCCAGCAGTGAAGCGTCGAGCAGAACCTACGAGCAGTACTTC,CASSEASSRTYEQYF
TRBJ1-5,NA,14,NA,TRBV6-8,TGTGCCAGCAGACAGGGCTATAGCAATCATCCCCAGCATTTT,CASRQGYSNHPQHF
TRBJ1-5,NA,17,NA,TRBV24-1,TGTGCCACCAGTGATTCCTGGACCGCTGCCTTCAATCAGCCCCAGCGTTTT,CATSDSWTAAFNQPQRF
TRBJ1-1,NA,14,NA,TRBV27,TGTGCCAGCACCCGAGGCGGTGGCCAGACTGAAGCTTTCTTT,CASTRGGGQTEAFF
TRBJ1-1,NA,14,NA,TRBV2,TGTGCCAGCAGTGGAGAACAGGGAGTTGCTGAAGCTTTCTTT,CASSGEQGVAEAFF
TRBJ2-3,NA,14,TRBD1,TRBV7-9,TGTGCCAGCAGCTTGGAAGGACAGGGAAATACGCAGTATTTT,CASSLEGQGNTQYF
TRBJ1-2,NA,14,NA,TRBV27,TGTGCCAGCAGTTTCCTAGGGGAAGAAGGTGGCTACACCTTC,CASSFLGEEGGYTF
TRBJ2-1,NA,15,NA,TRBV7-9,TGTGCCAGCAGCTTTCGGGCAGGGGTTCTTGATGAGCAGTTCTTC,CASSFRAGVLDEQFF
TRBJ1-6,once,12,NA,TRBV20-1,TGCAGCCCACGCCCCTATAATTCACCCCTCCACTTT,CSPRPYNSPLHF
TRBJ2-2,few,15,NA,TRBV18,TGTGCCAGCTCTGTCCAAGTTACGAACACCGGGGAGCTGTTTTTT,CASSVQVTNTGELFF
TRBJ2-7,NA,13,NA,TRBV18,TGTGCCAGCTCACCAGTCATGGCCTACGAGCAGTACTTC,CASSPVMAYEQYF
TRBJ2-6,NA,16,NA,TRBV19,TGTGCCAGTAGTATCTACGGGAGCTCTGGGGCCAACGTCCTGACTTTC,CASSIYGSSGANVLTF
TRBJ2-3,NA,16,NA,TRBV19,TGTGCCAGTTCAACCCGAGGGGGATCTAGCACAGATACGCAGTATTTT,CASSTRGGSSTDTQYF
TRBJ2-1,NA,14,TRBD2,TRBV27,TGTGCCAGCAGTTTGGCCAGCGGGAGGGCTGAGCAGTTCTTC,CASSLASGRAEQFF
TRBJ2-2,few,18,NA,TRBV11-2,TGTGCCAGCAGCTTATACGAGGGACTCCCACCTTACACCGGGGAGCTGTTTTTT,CASSLYEGLPPYTGELFF
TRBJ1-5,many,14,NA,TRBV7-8,TGTGCCAGCAGTTATGGGGCAGGGGATCAGCCCCAGCATTTT,CASSYGAGDQPQHF
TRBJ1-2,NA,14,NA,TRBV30,TGTGCCTCCACTACCCTTATATACAGGGACGGCTACACCTTC,CASTTLIYRDGYTF
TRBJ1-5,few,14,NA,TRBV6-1,TGTGCCAGCCGTGCCCCCATATATCATCAGCCCCAGCATTTT,CASRAPIYHQPQHF
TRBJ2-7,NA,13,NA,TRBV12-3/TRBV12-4,TGTGCCAGCAGTTTGAGAGGTATCGACGAGCAGTACTTC,CASSLRGIDEQYF
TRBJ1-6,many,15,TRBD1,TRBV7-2,TGTGCCAGCAGCTTACGGGGACAGGGTAATTCACCCCTCCACTTT,CASSLRGQGNSPLHF
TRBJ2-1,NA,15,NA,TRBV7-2,TGTGCCAGCAGCTTAGACAGGGCCCTACGCAATGAGCAGTTCTTC,CASSLDRALRNEQFF
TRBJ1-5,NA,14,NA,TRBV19,TGTGCCAGTACCCCCGGGGAAAGGAATCAGCCCCAGCATTTT,CASTPGERNQPQHF
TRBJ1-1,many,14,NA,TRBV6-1,TGTGCCAGCAAATTTAGGGGCGCAGGGACTGAAGCTTTCTTT,CASKFRGAGTEAFF
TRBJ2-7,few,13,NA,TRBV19,TGTGCCAGTAGTAGCTTCATCAACTACGAGCAGTACTTC,CASSSFINYEQYF